One and the same sample provided the 27 T cell receptor beta chains below, sequenced in a study of Tregs in tolerant kidney transplant recipients. Produced via immunoSEQ multiplex PCR; TCRdb's table is partial and in-frame only. This table holds about 240,000 clones, 80% to 85% found once. Specimen: CD4+ T cells from blood. The source is a human donor in good health.

This clone was seen more than once but under ten times. CDR3 coding DNA: TGTGCCAGTAGAAGAGGGGGGTGGAGCTCCTACAATGAGCAGTTCTTC. This translates into CASRRGGWSSYNEQFF. The V call is TRBV19, the J call TRBJ2-1; the D call may be TRBD1 or TRBD2 (6 bases each). Deletions cut 6 bases from V and 0 bases from J, with 15 bases between. CDR3 length: 16 residues. Germline V gene data show CDR1 as LNHDA and CDR2 as SQIVND (reference sequence). Looking up the rest from reference TRBV19 and TRBJ2-1 gives the full variable domain: DGGITQSPKYLFRKEGQNVTLSCEQNLNHDAMYWYRQDPGQGLRLIYYSQIVNDFQKGDIAEGYSVSREKKESFPLTVTSAQKNPTAFYLCASRRGGWSSYNEQFFGPGTRLTVL.

This chain uses TRBV19 with TRBJ2-4; perhaps TRBD2 as D (5 bases). V lost 4 bases, J lost 0 bases, and 10 bases lay in between. The CDR3 loop spans 15 amino acids. The germline V gene has CDR1 LNHDA and CDR2 SQIVND (reference sequence). The CDR3 here is CASSTGDTAKNIQYF. The CDR3 nucleotides read TGTGCCAGTAGTACCGGGGATACAGCCAAAAACATTCAGTACTTC.

V gene TRBV11-2 combines with J gene TRBJ1-6; maybe TRBD1 (5 bases). This CDR3 contains 15 residues. V was pared by 1 base and J by 7 bases, with 11 bases between. CDR1 and CDR2 from the germline V gene are SGHAT and FQNNGV. Written as DNA, the CDR3 is TGTGCCAGCAGCTTAGCAGCAGGGACCAATTCACCCCTCCACTTT. It specifies CASSLAAGTNSPLHF.

As for this clone: The sample has other DNA sequences that encode this CDR3 too. The J gene is TRBJ2-1, the V gene TRBV7-9; 8 positions match TRBD2. Germline CDR1 SEHNR, CDR2 FQNEAQ (reference sequence). Trimming at V came to 4 bases and at J to 5 bases, leaving 4 bases not matched to a gene. CDR3 length equals 14 residues. The CDR3 here is CASSSGLVHNEQFF. The CDR3 nucleotides are TGTGCCAGCAGCTCGGGACTAGTCCACAATGAGCAGTTCTTC.

As for this clone: The same CDR3 can be traced to other DNA sequences in this sample. This chain links TRBV6-1 with TRBJ1-1, with D unresolved. Per germline, CDR1 MNHNS and CDR2 SASEGT. The CDR3 has 14 amino acids. V was pared by 1 base and J by 1 base, with 7 bases between. CDR3 protein: CASSEVGANTEAFF. For the CDR3, the DNA is TGTGCCAGCAGTGAAGTCGGAGCGAACACTGAAGCTTTCTTT.

The chain uses TRBV7-9 and TRBJ1-6, with D possibly matching TRBD1 (5 bases). Germline loops: CDR1 SEHNR, CDR2 FQNEAQ (reference sequence). V lost 1 base, J lost 6 bases, and 13 bases lay in between. The CDR3 covers 16 residues. DNA for the CDR3: TGTGCCAGCAGCTTAGTTTGGGGCGCGAGTAATTCACCCCTCCACTTT. Translating gives CASSLVWGASNSPLHF. Using reference TRBV7-9 and TRBJ1-6 for the parts outside the CDR3, the full variable domain is DTGVSQNPRHKITKRGQNVTFRCDPISEHNRLYWYRQTLGQGPEFLTYFQNEAQLEKSRLLSDRFSAERPKGSFSTLEIQRTEQGDSAMYLCASSLVWGASNSPLHFGNGTRLTVT.

This clone came up a few times. The chain has TRBV2 and TRBJ2-1; D is unresolved. The CDR3 has 15 residues. The germline CDR1 and CDR2 sequences are SNHLY and FYNNEI. Trimming cost V 6 bases and J 0 bases, with 12 bases left between them. This CDR3 reads CASRLSPYSYNEQFF. CDR3 coding DNA: TGTGCCAGCAGGTTATCACCATACTCCTACAATGAGCAGTTCTTC.

The V and J genes are TRBV7-9 and TRBJ2-7; weak D call: TRBD2 (6 bases). The CDR3 has 14 amino acids. In germline, CDR1 is SEHNR, CDR2 FQNEAQ (reference sequence). Trimming removed 5 bases from V and 2 bases from J, with 13 bases in between. CDR3 DNA: TGTGCCAGCAGCCGCCCCTCGGGGGCCTACGAGCAGTACTTC. Amino acid sequence: CASSRPSGAYEQYF.

This chain links TRBV9 with TRBJ2-2; TRBD2 agrees at 11 bases. The germline gives CDR1 SGDLS, CDR2 YYNGEE. This CDR3 has 15 amino acids. V shed 3 bases, J shed 2 bases, and the junction held 0 bases outside the gene matches. The CDR3 DNA sequence: TGTGCCAGCAGCGGACTAGCGGGAAACACCGGGGAGCTGTTTTTT. Encoded protein: CASSGLAGNTGELFF.

This clone was found a few times. This chain joins TRBV15 and TRBJ1-4; D not resolved. The CDR3 has 14 residues. Per germline, CDR1 LNHNV and CDR2 YYDKDF (reference sequence). V lost 3 bases to trimming and J lost 10 bases, with 15 bases between them. CDR3 in amino acids: CATSRGPATGKLFF. CDR3 DNA: TGTGCCACCAGCAGGGGTCCGGCGACCGGAAAACTGTTTTTT.

This clone appeared a few times. V gene TRBV6-4 combines with J gene TRBJ1-1, with 11 bases that match TRBD1. Trimming cost V 5 bases and J 5 bases; bases outside gene matches: 7. Germline assignment: CDR1 MRHNA and CDR2 SNTAGT. This CDR3 region has 15 residues. CDR3 protein: CASSKSGTGGTEAFF. The CDR3 DNA reads as TGTGCCAGCAGTAAATCCGGGACAGGGGGTACTGAAGCTTTCTTT.

The V call is TRBV6-5, the J call TRBJ1-5; 10 positions agree with TRBD1. The CDR3 loop spans 14 amino acids. With V trimmed by 5 bases and J by 5 bases, 3 bases remained unmatched. The germline CDR1 and CDR2 sequences are MNHEY and SVGAGI. CDR3 loop: CASSRTGGYQPQHF. CDR3 nucleotides: TGTGCCAGCAGTAGGACAGGGGGATATCAGCCCCAGCATTTT.

CDR3 protein: CASSQEPRPQHRVGNYGYTF. In DNA form, the CDR3 reads TGTGCCAGCAGCCAAGAACCCAGACCGCAGCACAGGGTTGGAAACTATGGCTACACCTTC. This chain links TRBV4-2 with TRBJ1-2; D may be TRBD1 (6 bases). Trimming removed 0 bases at V and 2 bases at J, with 25 bases between. CDR1 is LGHNA and CDR2 is YNFKEQ in the germline V gene. This CDR3 is built from 20 residues.

V usage is TRBV7-2 and J usage is TRBJ1-2; TRBD1 aligns across 9 bases. With 4 bases clipped from V and 8 bases from J, the junction kept 5 bases outside the gene matches. The CDR3 is made up of 13 amino acids. The V gene's germline CDR1 is SGHTA and CDR2 FQGNSA. The CDR3 reads CASSSRQGGGYTF. The CDR3 DNA reads TGTGCCAGCAGCTCCCGACAGGGGGGAGGCTACACCTTC.

The genes are TRBV27 and TRBJ2-1, with 14 bases fitting TRBD2. The CDR3 has 15 residues. Losses at the gene ends were 5 bases for V and 9 bases for J; bases not matched to a gene: 6. The germline CDR1 and CDR2 sequences are MNHEY and SMNVEV (reference sequence). The CDR3 protein is CASSGLAGGVGEQFF. CDR3 coding DNA: TGTGCCAGCAGTGGACTAGCGGGGGGTGTGGGTGAGCAGTTCTTC.

The chain is built from TRBV6-1 and TRBJ1-4, with a weak D call TRBD1 (5 bases). Trimming removed 3 bases at V and 2 bases at J, with 10 bases between. This CDR3 has 15 amino acids. Per the germline V gene, CDR1 is MNHNS and CDR2 is SASEGT. For the CDR3, the DNA is TGTGCCAGCAGTGATCTCGGGGCTACTAATGAAAAACTGTTTTTT. This encodes CASSDLGATNEKLFF.

The chain employs TRBV18 and TRBJ2-7, with D unresolved. The V gene's germline CDR1 is KGHSH and CDR2 LQKENI. CDR3 length: 13 residues. The V gene lost 6 bases and the J gene lost 6 bases, with 15 bases spanning the gap. CDR3 nucleotides: TGTGCCAGCTCGGAGACCTTAACGGGCGAGCAGTACTTC. It is translated as CASSETLTGEQYF.

The V gene is TRBV18, the J gene TRBJ1-5; D unresolved. This CDR3 contains 15 residues. The germline gives CDR1 KGHSH, CDR2 LQKENI. Between the trimmed V and J ends, which lost 3 bases and 0 bases, there was a span of 9 bases. The CDR3 bases are TGTGCCAGCTCACCGGTTAGGGATAGCAATCAGCCCCAGCATTTT. Its translation is CASSPVRDSNQPQHF.

The chain uses TRBV6-1 and TRBJ1-5; 7 nucleotides line up with TRBD1. The CDR3 runs 12 residues. CDR1 is MNHNS, CDR2 SASEGT, per germline. With V trimmed by 6 bases and J by 7 bases, 3 bases remained unmatched. Here the CDR3 reads CASRPTGQPQHF. DNA for the CDR3: TGTGCCAGCAGACCGACAGGGCAGCCCCAGCATTTT.

V and J are TRBV5-4 and TRBJ1-4; possibly TRBD1 for D (5 bases). Germline CDR1 is SGHNT and CDR2 is YYREEE (reference sequence). The CDR3 has 13 residues. The V end was cut by 5 bases, the J end by 8 bases, with 13 bases between. The CDR3 nucleotides read TGTGCCAGCAGGCGGGACTCGGGAGAAAAACTGTTTTTT. It encodes CASRRDSGEKLFF.

This clone was seen only once. This sequence joins TRBV9 and TRBJ2-5; D is perhaps TRBD1 or TRBD2 (6 bases each). The CDR3 sequence is 15 residues long. Between the trimmed V and J ends, which lost 0 bases and 7 bases, there was a span of 16 bases. Germline V CDR1 and CDR2: SGDLS, YYNGEE. The CDR3 sequence: CASSVGGAAEGTQYF. CDR3 bases: TGTGCCAGCAGCGTAGGGGGGGCAGCTGAAGGGACCCAGTACTTC.

The chain uses TRBV11-1 and TRBJ2-3, with a weak D call TRBD2 (7 bases). The CDR3 length is 14 residues. V was pared by 4 bases and J by 2 bases, with 10 bases between. Germline assignment: CDR1 SGHAT and CDR2 FQDESV (reference sequence). The CDR3 nucleotides read TGTGCCAGCAGCTGGGGGGGCACCACAGATACGCAGTATTTT. This encodes CASSWGGTTDTQYF. Filled out from reference TRBV11-1 and TRBJ2-3, the complete variable domain reads EAEVAQSPRYKITEKSQAVAFWCDPISGHATLYWYRQILGQGPELLVQFQDESVVDDSQLPKDRFSAERLKGVDSTLKIQPAELGDSAMYLCASSWGGTTDTQYFGPGTRLTVL.

Note on this clone: Relative to the germline gene, one junction end is altered; a read error may explain this. The gene calls are TRBV18 and TRBJ2-7; no reliable D call. The CDR3 is 14 amino acids. Germline-derived CDR1 and CDR2 are KGHSH and LQKENI. CDR3 bases: TGTGCCAACTCACCTCCGGGTCGAAGCTACGAGCAGTACTTC. Amino acid sequence: CANSPPGRSYEQYF.

V usage is TRBV2 and J usage is TRBJ2-3; TRBD1 matches at 9 bases. The V and J ends lost 8 bases and 1 base, in that order; junction bases with no gene match: 7. CDR1 is SNHLY and CDR2 is FYNNEI in the germline V gene. This CDR3 is 15 amino acids long. For the CDR3, the DNA is TGTGCCAGCCTTCGGGGACAGGGCCGCACAGATACGCAGTATTTT. Protein sequence: CASLRGQGRTDTQYF.

The chain links TRBV10-3 to TRBJ1-1; 9 bases agree with TRBD1. Trimming at V came to 3 bases and at J to 3 bases, leaving 5 bases not matched to a gene. The germline V gene encodes CDR1 ENHRY and CDR2 SYGVKD. The CDR3 length is 15 residues. CDR3 residues: CAISEGTGMDTEAFF. CDR3 bases: TGTGCCATCAGTGAAGGGACAGGGATGGACACTGAAGCTTTCTTT.

This clone showed up just once. The rearrangement links TRBV7-6 to TRBJ2-3; D remains ambiguous. Trimming stripped 3 bases from V and 2 bases from J, with 6 bases between. The CDR3 has 13 amino acids. From germline, CDR1 is SGHVS and CDR2 FNYEAQ. This chain's CDR3 is CASSFSFTDTQYF. DNA of the CDR3: TGTGCCAGCAGCTTTAGCTTCACAGATACGCAGTATTTT.

This sequence joins TRBV7-8 and TRBJ2-1; TRBD1 agrees at 8 bases. The CDR3 has 16 amino acids. Germline lookup yields CDR1 SGHVS and CDR2 FQNEAQ. With 3 bases clipped from V and 4 bases from J, the junction kept 8 bases outside the gene matches. This chain's CDR3 is CASSLLRTGRYNEQFF. CDR3 DNA: TGTGCCAGCAGCTTGCTTAGGACAGGGAGGTACAATGAGCAGTTCTTC.